The following is a T cell receptor beta chain sequence with its context. What it binds is not known. The sample comes from a study of beta chain features in type 1 diabetes. Study details: Healthy donors, compared against patients, showed similar age, gender and cell yields.

Blood was drawn once from each donor into heparinised tubes. The draws averaged approximately 110 mL. Study-level results: All four CD4+ subsets of Type 1 diabetes patients contained TCRB CDR3s that were moderately but significantly shorter. Type 1 diabetes patients showed fewer insertions and more deletions at VDJ junctions.

The investigators reverse transcribed all of the isolated RNA, so they sequenced expressed TCRB transcripts. This table comes from immunoSEQ multiplex PCR, and its TCRdb copy is limited to in-frame clones, with some not included. Here the sample spans some 350,000 clones, about 13% being singletons. The sample was naive CD4+ T cells from blood. The source is a woman aged 18-35 years with type 1 diabetes.

The CDR3 sequence is CSARGVNGYTF. In DNA, the CDR3 is TGCAGTGCTAGAGGAGTTAATGGCTACACCTTC. The genes are TRBV20-1 and TRBJ1-2; D is ambiguous. Germline-derived CDR1 and CDR2 are DFQATT and SNEGSKA (reference sequence). Trimming shortened V by 1 base and J by 6 bases, and 6 bases separated the two germline ends. CDR3 size: 11 residues.